One sample yielded the 18 T cell receptor beta chains listed below, sequenced in a study of regulatory T cells in long-lasting Graves disease. Time point given: newly diagnosed GD, antithyroid drugs for less than 3 months. From PBMCs, RNA was extracted and then used to make the TCR library. For TCR beta, libraries came from iRepertoire HTBI primers and Arm-PCR of CDR3 regions. One entry per CDR3 protein results from TCRdb running MiXCR on the multiplex PCR reads. The sample includes some 220,000 distinct CDR3 sequences, roughly a fifth of them seen just once. Separately, the same data were catalogued under a study of T cells in Graves' hyperthyroidism and ophthalmopathy.

Sequenced here: peripheral blood mononuclear cells (PBMCs), sampled at new diagnosis, from a patient treated with antithyroid drugs. These receptors were taken from a woman aged 25 to 39 with Graves disease.

J is TRBJ2-1 and V is TRBV11-2; the match to TRBD2 covers 9 bases. Germline-derived CDR1 and CDR2 are SGHAT and FQNNGV. Losses at the gene ends were 5 bases for V and 6 bases for J; bases not matched to a gene: 8. The CDR3 sequence is 15 residues long. CDR3 residues: CASSTTSGRCNEQFF. The CDR3 DNA follows: TGTGCCAGCAGCACGACGAGCGGGAGGTGCAATGAGCAGTTCTTC.

In its sample, this clonotype was seen many times. The J gene is TRBJ1-6, the V gene TRBV6-5, with 9 bases identical to TRBD1. The CDR3 has 15 amino acids. CDR1 MNHEY and CDR2 SVGAGI come from the germline V gene. V lost 2 bases and J lost 10; bases outside the gene matches: 6. The CDR3 bases are TGTGCCAGCAGTTACAGAGGGACAGGGCGATCACCCCTCCACTTT. Translated: CASSYRGTGRSPLHF.

This clonotype was recorded many times. The chain carries TRBV30 and TRBJ1-1; no reliable D call. The V end was cut by 0 bases, the J end by 5 bases, with 10 bases between. CDR1 is GTSNPN, CDR2 SVGIG, per germline (reference sequence). CDR3 size: 13 residues. This CDR3 reads CAWSVTVRTEAFF. The CDR3 DNA is TGTGCCTGGAGTGTGACCGTACGTACTGAAGCTTTCTTT.

This clonotype appeared many times. V gene TRBV27 combines with J gene TRBJ2-7; D might be TRBD2 (6 bases). The CDR3 has 14 amino acids. Between the trimmed V and J ends, which lost 2 bases and 2 bases, there was a span of 10 bases. CDR1 and CDR2 (germline): MNHEY, SMNVEV (reference sequence). The CDR3 spells CASSLGGYAYEQYF. The CDR3 DNA is TGTGCCAGCAGTTTAGGAGGGTACGCCTACGAGCAGTACTTC.

J is TRBJ2-7 and V is TRBV28, with D hard to call. This CDR3 has 13 amino acids. CDR1 is MDHEN and CDR2 is SYDVKM in the germline V gene. V was pared by 3 bases and J by 2 bases, with 8 bases between. The CDR3, as DNA: TGTGCCAGCAGTTTGTATGGTACCTACGAGCAGTACTTC. Amino acid sequence: CASSLYGTYEQYF. Drawing the rest from reference TRBV28 and TRBJ2-7, the complete variable domain is DVKVTQSSRYLVKRTGEKVFLECVQDMDHENMFWYRQDPGLGLRLIYFSYDVKMKEKGDIPEGYSVSREKKERFSLILESASTNQTSMYLCASSLYGTYEQYFGPGTRLTVT.

With regard to this clonotype: This may come from a read error, since a much larger clone is one base off. The chain uses TRBV13 and TRBJ2-6; D is unclear. Germline V lookup: CDR1 PRHDT, CDR2 FYEKMQ (reference sequence). The CDR3 consists of 15 residues. Trimming removed 5 bases at V and 4 bases at J, with 12 bases between. CDR3 loop: CASSTVVSGANVLTF. Written as DNA, the CDR3 is TGTGCCAGCAGCACCGTCGTATCGGGGGCCAACGTCCTGACTTTC.

The chain recombines TRBV20-1 with TRBJ2-3; 7 bases are shared with TRBD1. The J call is in doubt because the DNA end fits TRBJ2-7 better. This CDR3 spans 14 amino acids. CDR1 and CDR2 (germline): DFQATT, SNEGSKA (reference sequence). Here the CDR3 reads CSARTGDRYYEQYF. CDR3 in DNA: TGCAGTGCTAGAACAGGGGATAGGTACTACGAGCAGTACTTC.

Ten or more counts support this clonotype. V usage is TRBV18 and J usage is TRBJ1-2, with 9 bases aligning to TRBD1. The length of the CDR3 is 14 residues. Trimming at V came to 10 bases and at J to 7 bases, leaving 13 bases not matched to a gene. Germline CDR1 is KGHSH and CDR2 is LQKENI. The CDR3 protein is CATLRDRESPGYTF. CDR3 sequence (DNA): TGTGCCACCCTTCGGGACAGGGAAAGTCCTGGCTACACCTTC.

This clonotype was observed many times. The chain couples TRBV19 to TRBJ1-1; a weak D match, TRBD1 (5 bases). The CDR3 is made up of 14 amino acids. Germline V CDR1 and CDR2: LNHDA, SQIVND (reference sequence). Between the trimmed V and J ends, which lost 6 bases and 5 bases, there was a span of 16 bases. The CDR3 loop reads CASRDAGSWTEAFF. In DNA form, the CDR3 reads TGTGCCAGTAGGGATGCAGGGTCTTGGACTGAAGCTTTCTTT.

The sample holds many counts of this clonotype. The chain is built from TRBV19 and TRBJ2-1; D ambiguous. This CDR3 contains 13 residues. Germline CDR1 LNHDA, CDR2 SQIVND (reference sequence). Trimming stripped 3 bases from V and 0 bases from J, with 3 bases between. DNA for the CDR3: TGTGCCAGTAGTATGGGCTCCTACAATGAGCAGTTCTTC. This sequence encodes CASSMGSYNEQFF.

Worth noting for this clonotype: This may be a read error, as it is one base from a much larger clone. The V gene is TRBV12-3 or TRBV12-4, the J gene TRBJ1-2, with TRBD1 matching 7 bases. CDR3 length equals 14 residues. Trimming took 6 bases from V and 6 from J; bases not matched to a gene: 10. The CDR3 is CASSLQGEGHGYTF. The DNA of the CDR3 is TGTGCCAGCAGCCTGCAGGGGGAAGGCCATGGCTACACCTTC.

This clonotype was seen repeatedly, ten times or more. The chain employs TRBV20-1 and TRBJ2-3, with 10 bases aligning to TRBD2. Germline loops: CDR1 DFQATT, CDR2 SNEGSKA (reference sequence). The CDR3 contains 15 residues. V gave up 1 base and J gave up 4 bases; unmatched junction bases: 5. The CDR3 region has the DNA TGCAGTGCTAGAGTACCTAGCGGGGGTTCAGATACGCAGTATTTT. It encodes CSARVPSGGSDTQYF.

This clonotype was recorded many times. Mismatch with germline at one junction end may stem from a read error. The gene calls are TRBV12-3 or TRBV12-4 and TRBJ2-1; TRBD2 is a possible D gene (6 bases). This CDR3 is 15 amino acids long. The CDR3 DNA sequence: TGTGCCTCGTCGCGGACTACCGGGATCTACAATGAGCAGTCCTTC. It translates to CASSRTTGIYNEQSF.

Worth noting for this clonotype: A much larger clone differs by one base, so this may be a read error. This chain links TRBV14 with TRBJ2-5, with 12 bases fitting TRBD2. V lost 4 bases and J lost 5; bases outside the gene matches: 8. This CDR3 comprises 16 residues. The germline CDR1 and CDR2 sequences are SGHDN and FVKESK. CDR3 in amino acids: CASSLLGLAGMETQYF. As DNA, the CDR3 is TGTGCCAGCAGCCTCCTAGGACTAGCGGGAATGGAGACCCAGTACTTC. The whole variable domain, filled in from reference TRBV14 and TRBJ2-5, reads EAGVTQFPSHSVIEKGQTVTLRCDPISGHDNLYWYRRVMGKEIKFLLHFVKESKQDESGMPNNRFLAERTGGTYSTLKVQPAELEDSGVYFCASSLLGLAGMETQYFGPGTRLLVL.

This clonotype occurred many times. The V gene is TRBV10-2, the J gene TRBJ2-5, with TRBD1 as a possible D gene (8 bases). The CDR3 contains 14 residues. The germline V and J ends were trimmed by 7 bases and 9 bases, with 21 bases remaining between them. Germline CDR1 is WSHSY and CDR2 is SAAADI. Here the CDR3 DNA reads TGCGCCAGCACCCCCAGGACAGGGAGGGGGGCCCAGTACTTC. Translated, it gives CASTPRTGRGAQYF.

This clonotype occurred many times. The J gene is TRBJ2-3, the V gene TRBV28; D call uncertain. Germline V lookup: CDR1 MDHEN, CDR2 SYDVKM. V lost 2 bases to trimming and J lost 0 bases, with 9 bases between them. CDR3 length equals 15 residues. CDR3 in amino acids: CASSLIAPSTDTQYF. The DNA of the CDR3 is TGTGCCAGCAGTTTAATTGCCCCTAGCACAGATACGCAGTATTTT. The entire variable domain, with the rest obtained from reference TRBV28 and TRBJ2-3, is as follows: DVKVTQSSRYLVKRTGEKVFLECVQDMDHENMFWYRQDPGLGLRLIYFSYDVKMKEKGDIPEGYSVSREKKERFSLILESASTNQTSMYLCASSLIAPSTDTQYFGPGTRLTVL.

This clonotype was recorded at least ten times. The V gene is TRBV5-4, the J gene TRBJ2-3; 7 positions match TRBD2. Trimming took 6 bases from V and 2 from J; bases not matched to a gene: 9. The germline V gene encodes CDR1 SGHNT and CDR2 YYREEE (reference sequence). The CDR3 totals 15 residues. CDR3 nucleotides: TGTGCCAGCACTCGGGCGGGGGTACTCACAGATACGCAGTATTTT. Residues: CASTRAGVLTDTQYF.

The chain combines TRBV5-5 with TRBJ1-5; a weak D match, TRBD1 (6 bases). The germline V and J ends were trimmed by 4 bases and 5 bases, with 16 bases remaining between them. The CDR3 runs 15 residues. Per germline, CDR1 SGHKS and CDR2 YYEKEE (reference sequence). CDR3 nucleotide sequence: TGTGCCAGCAGCCTTTGGGGGGCTCTTGATCAGCCCCAGCATTTT. Translated: CASSLWGALDQPQHF.